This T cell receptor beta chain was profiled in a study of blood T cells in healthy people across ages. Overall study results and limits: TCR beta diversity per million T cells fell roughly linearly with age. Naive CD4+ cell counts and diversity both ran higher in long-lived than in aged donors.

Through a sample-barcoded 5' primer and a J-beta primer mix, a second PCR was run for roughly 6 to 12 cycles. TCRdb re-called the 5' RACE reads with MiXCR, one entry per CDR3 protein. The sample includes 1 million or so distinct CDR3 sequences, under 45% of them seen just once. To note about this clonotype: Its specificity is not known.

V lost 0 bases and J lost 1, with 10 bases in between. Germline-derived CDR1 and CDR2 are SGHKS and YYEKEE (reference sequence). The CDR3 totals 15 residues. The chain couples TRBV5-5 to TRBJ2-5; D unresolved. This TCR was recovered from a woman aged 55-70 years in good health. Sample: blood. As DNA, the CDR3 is TGTGCCAGCAGCTTGGGGCTAAACAGCCAAGAGACCCAGTACTTC. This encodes CASSLGLNSQETQYF.